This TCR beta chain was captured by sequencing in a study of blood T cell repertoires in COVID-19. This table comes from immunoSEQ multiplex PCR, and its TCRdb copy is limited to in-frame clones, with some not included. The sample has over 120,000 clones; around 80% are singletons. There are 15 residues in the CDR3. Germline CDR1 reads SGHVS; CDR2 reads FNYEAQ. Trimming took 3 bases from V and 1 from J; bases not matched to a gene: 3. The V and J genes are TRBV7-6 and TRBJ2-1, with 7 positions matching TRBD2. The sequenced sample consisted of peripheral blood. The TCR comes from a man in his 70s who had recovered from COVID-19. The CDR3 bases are TGTGCCAGCAGCTTCCTAGCGGAGTCCTACAATGAGCAGTTCTTC. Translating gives CASSFLAESYNEQFF.